A single sample is the source of the 22 T cell receptor beta chains below, sequenced in a study of radiotherapy plus CTLA-4 blockade in lung cancer. Data came from immunoSEQ multiplex PCR; TCRdb stores just in-frame clones and leaves some out. The data hold about 48,000 clones, with 82% observed a single time. The sequences come from peripheral blood, collected from a patient treated with radiotherapy plus ipilimumab. Receptor source: a human donor with non-small cell lung cancer who had stable disease on radiotherapy plus ipilimumab.

This clone came up once. CDR3 loop: CASSLDPISGYEQYF. The CDR3 DNA is TGTGCCAGCAGCTTAGATCCGATTTCAGGCTACGAGCAGTACTTC. The chain uses TRBV11-2 and TRBJ2-7; D gene uncertain. CDR1 SGHAT and CDR2 FQNNGV come from the germline V gene. The V end lost 0 bases, the J end lost 3 bases, and 12 bases lay between the germline ends. The length of the CDR3 is 15 residues.

The CDR3 bases are TGTGCCAGCAGCGTTAGCGGGGCCTACGAGCAGTACTTC. Encoded protein: CASSVSGAYEQYF. J is TRBJ2-7 and V is TRBV7-2, with 8 bases lining up with TRBD2. This CDR3 comprises 13 residues. CDR1 is SGHTA, CDR2 FQGNSA, per germline. The ends lost 5 bases at V and 2 bases at J; junction bases unmatched: 2.

The rearrangement links TRBV28 to TRBJ1-2, with 7 positions matching TRBD1. V lost 6 bases and J lost 0; bases outside the gene matches: 13. In germline, CDR1 is MDHEN, CDR2 SYDVKM. This CDR3 contains 17 residues. In DNA, the CDR3 is TGTGCCAGCAGCCCTCCCGGACAGGTCCTATCTAACTATGGCTACACCTTC. The encoded protein is CASSPPGQVLSNYGYTF.

V usage is TRBV15 and J usage is TRBJ1-2; tentatively, D is TRBD1 (5 bases). The V end was cut by 0 bases, the J end by 14 bases, with 16 bases between. The CDR3 loop spans 13 amino acids. Germline V gene lookup returns CDR1 LNHNV and CDR2 YYDKDF (reference sequence). The CDR3 loop is CATSRELYRSWTF. The CDR3 bases are TGTGCCACCAGCAGAGAACTTTACAGGTCTTGGACCTTC.

V is TRBV4-3 and J is TRBJ2-5; D possibly corresponds to TRBD1 (5 bases). The CDR3 extends over 13 amino acids. CDR1 is LGHNA, CDR2 YSLEER, per germline. Deletions cut 0 bases from V and 7 bases from J, with 9 bases between. CDR3 amino acids: CASSQDTQGTQYF. The CDR3 DNA follows: TGCGCCAGCAGCCAAGATACCCAGGGGACCCAGTACTTC.

The rearrangement uses TRBV6-5 and TRBJ1-4; 9 bases agree with TRBD1. V was pared by 5 bases and J by 7 bases, with 8 bases of the junction left unmatched. The length of the CDR3 is 15 residues. Germline V gene sequence: CDR1 MNHEY, CDR2 SVGAGI. The CDR3 loop reads CASSALTGGGEKLFF. CDR3 in DNA: TGTGCCAGCAGTGCCCTGACAGGGGGAGGTGAAAAACTGTTTTTT.

This clone qualifies as medium-sized. The chain links TRBV6-1 to TRBJ1-1, with D possibly being TRBD1 (5 bases). This CDR3 has 12 amino acids. CDR1 MNHNS and CDR2 SASEGT come from the germline V gene. The V end was cut by 6 bases, the J end by 1 base, with 6 bases between. CDR3 residues: CASRQGNTEAFF. The CDR3 DNA reads TGTGCCAGCAGGCAGGGGAACACTGAAGCTTTCTTT.

The chain couples TRBV28 to TRBJ2-5; 10 nucleotides align to TRBD2. After removal of 7 bases from V and 5 bases from J, the junction contained 13 bases not matched to a gene. This CDR3 has 16 amino acids. The germline CDR1 and CDR2 sequences are MDHEN and SYDVKM. The CDR3 sequence: CASNRPGLAMGETQYF. In nucleotides, the CDR3 is TGTGCCAGCAATCGCCCGGGACTAGCGATGGGGGAGACCCAGTACTTC. The full variable domain, completed using reference TRBV28 and TRBJ2-5, is DVKVTQSSRYLVKRTGEKVFLECVQDMDHENMFWYRQDPGLGLRLIYFSYDVKMKEKGDIPEGYSVSREKKERFSLILESASTNQTSMYLCASNRPGLAMGETQYFGPGTRLLVL.

The chain joins TRBV30 to TRBJ2-7, with a tentative D call TRBD1 (6 bases). The CDR3 length is 12 residues. Trimming stripped 4 bases from V and 4 bases from J, with 11 bases between. Germline lookup yields CDR1 GTSNPN and CDR2 SVGIG (reference sequence). CDR3 in DNA: TGTGCCTGGATGCTAGGGGGATACGAGCAGTACTTC. The encoded protein is CAWMLGGYEQYF.

The chain recombines TRBV7-2 with TRBJ2-7; 9 bases are a match to TRBD1. V gave up 5 bases and J gave up 2 bases; unmatched junction bases: 7. The CDR3 spans 15 residues. Looked up from germline, CDR1 is SGHTA and CDR2 is FQGNSA. The CDR3 reads CASSATGTGPYEQYF. CDR3 in DNA: TGTGCCAGCAGCGCCACCGGGACAGGGCCCTACGAGCAGTACTTC.

In this sample, this clone turned up a few times. The chain links TRBV28 to TRBJ1-1; weak D call: TRBD1 (5 bases). This CDR3 is built from 14 residues. Germline V CDR1 and CDR2: MDHEN, SYDVKM. Trimming took off 4 bases at V and 7 bases at J, with 16 bases between the two ends. The CDR3 DNA reads TGTGCCAGCAGTTCTCCGGGACTCTCTTTTGAAGCTTTCTTT. The encoded protein is CASSSPGLSFEAFF.

The chain employs TRBV9 and TRBJ2-7; D might be TRBD2 (6 bases). CDR1 and CDR2 (germline): SGDLS, YYNGEE. The V and J ends lost 4 bases and 4 bases respectively, with 15 bases between them. This CDR3 has 14 residues. CDR3 amino acids: CASSRAGTYYEQYF. The CDR3 DNA reads as TGTGCCAGCAGCCGTGCCGGGACTTATTACGAGCAGTACTTC.

The chain is built from TRBV7-2 and TRBJ2-7, with D tentatively TRBD1 (5 bases). The V gene lost 2 bases and the J gene lost 5 bases, with 10 bases spanning the gap. The germline V gene has CDR1 SGHTA and CDR2 FQGNSA. The CDR3 runs 13 residues. This chain's CDR3 is CASSLLSGHEQYF. CDR3 nucleotides: TGTGCCAGCAGCTTATTGTCAGGGCACGAGCAGTACTTC.

This clone was seen just once. The rearrangement uses TRBV28 and TRBJ2-7, with 8 bases identical to TRBD2. Germline V gene lookup returns CDR1 MDHEN and CDR2 SYDVKM. After removal of 6 bases from V and 0 bases from J, the junction contained 4 bases not matched to a gene. This CDR3 region has 14 residues. CDR3: CASSLSGVSYEQYF. In DNA form, the CDR3 reads TGTGCCAGCAGCCTTAGCGGGGTCTCCTACGAGCAGTACTTC.

This clone was detected only a few times. The chain recombines TRBV7-9 with TRBJ2-7; maybe TRBD2 (5 bases). Deletions cut 6 bases from V and 0 bases from J, with 12 bases between. This CDR3 comprises 14 residues. Germline V gives CDR1 SEHNR, CDR2 FQNEAQ (reference sequence). CDR3 sequence (DNA): TGTGCCAGCAGATCGAGCGGCAGCTCCTACGAGCAGTACTTC. It encodes CASRSSGSSYEQYF.

This clone was counted between two and nine times. This rearrangement joins TRBV30 to TRBJ2-2; 13 nucleotides agree with TRBD2. This CDR3 has 15 amino acids. Trimming at V came to 2 bases and at J to 9 bases, leaving 6 bases not matched to a gene. In germline, CDR1 is GTSNPN, CDR2 SVGIG (reference sequence). Written as DNA, the CDR3 is TGTGCCTGGAGTCCCGGGACTAGCGGGACCTGGGAGCTGTTTTTT. Protein sequence: CAWSPGTSGTWELFF.

V and J are TRBV7-2 and TRBJ2-1, with 12 bases identical to TRBD2. The CDR3 totals 18 residues. With V trimmed by 5 bases and J by 7 bases, 15 bases remained unmatched. Germline V CDR1 and CDR2: SGHTA, FQGNSA. The chain's CDR3 is CASSTRLGTSGYMNEQFF. CDR3 DNA: TGTGCCAGCAGCACCCGCCTAGGGACTAGCGGGTATATGAATGAGCAGTTCTTC. The variable domain in full, completed from reference TRBV7-2 and TRBJ2-1, reads GAGVSQSPSNKVTEKGKDVELRCDPISGHTALYWYRQSLGQGLEFLIYFQGNSAPDKSGLPSDRFSAERTGGSVSTLTIQRTQQEDSAVYLCASSTRLGTSGYMNEQFFGPGTRLTVL.

This sequence joins TRBV5-6 and TRBJ2-7, with 8 bases aligning to TRBD2. The germline V gene has CDR1 SGHDT and CDR2 YYEEEE. The CDR3 spans 13 residues. Unmatched junction bases numbered 6, after V lost 6 bases and J lost 4 bases. CDR3 amino acids: CASTSGLGYEQYF. The CDR3 nucleotides read TGTGCCAGCACTAGCGGGTTGGGGTACGAGCAGTACTTC.

The CDR3 DNA reads TGTGCCAGCATACCCCCCCAACTCATGAACACTGAAGCTTTCTTT. This codes for CASIPPQLMNTEAFF. The chain joins TRBV6-6 to TRBJ1-1; D gene ambiguous. The germline CDR1 and CDR2 sequences are MNHNY and SVGAGI (reference sequence). The V gene lost 7 bases and the J gene lost 0 bases, with 15 bases spanning the gap. The CDR3 covers 15 residues.

This sequence joins TRBV5-3 and TRBJ2-1; 13 nucleotides agree with TRBD2. TRBV5-3 is classed as an ORF, of uncertain function. V gave up 0 bases and J gave up 0 bases; unmatched junction bases: 9. The length of the CDR3 is 20 residues. The CDR3 region is CARSLVTGTSGTSSYNEQFF. CDR3 DNA: TGTGCCAGAAGCTTGGTCACCGGGACTAGCGGGACCAGCTCCTACAATGAGCAGTTCTTC.

This chain uses TRBV7-2 with TRBJ2-2; D is unresolved. The CDR3 covers 16 residues. Trimming stripped 1 base from V and 1 base from J, with 10 bases between. Germline V gives CDR1 SGHTA, CDR2 FQGNSA. DNA for the CDR3: TGTGCCAGCAGCTTAGGTGCGCAGCGGAACACCGGGGAGCTGTTTTTT. It encodes CASSLGAQRNTGELFF.

This chain joins TRBV9 and TRBJ1-1; TRBD1 agrees at 8 bases. The CDR3 loop spans 14 amino acids. Trimming at V came to 3 bases and at J to 1 base, leaving 2 bases not matched to a gene. Germline CDR1 is SGDLS and CDR2 is YYNGEE. CDR3 sequence: CASSGQGPNTEAFF. CDR3 nucleotides: TGTGCCAGCAGCGGACAGGGGCCGAACACTGAAGCTTTCTTT.